Each of the 5 T cell receptor beta chains below was sequenced from the same sample in a study of T cell changes during pregnancy in multiple sclerosis. Sequenced by immunoSEQ multiplex PCR; TCRdb stores in-frame clones only, minus some. The table includes around 35,000 clones, around 92% detected once. The specimen was PBMCs (not recorded whether the cells were cultured). The receptors shown here come from a female donor with multiple sclerosis, enrolled in a pregnancy study.

In its sample, this clone ranks as medium-sized. The CDR3 DNA reads TGTGCCAGTAGTATAGGGGACAGCTACACTGAAGCTTTCTTT. Amino acids: CASSIGDSYTEAFF. This chain uses TRBV19 with TRBJ1-1; TRBD1 agrees at 7 bases. The trim removed 1 base at V and 3 bases at J, leaving 2 bases unmatched. Germline V gene data show CDR1 as LNHDA and CDR2 as SQIVND (reference sequence). The CDR3 covers 14 residues.

This chain links TRBV18 with TRBJ2-5, with 8 bases lining up with TRBD1. CDR1 and CDR2 from the germline V gene are KGHSH and LQKENI. After removal of 0 bases from V and 2 bases from J, the junction contained 8 bases not matched to a gene. CDR3 length: 17 amino acids. The CDR3 protein is CASSPPIANRGQETQYF. Written as DNA, the CDR3 is TGTGCCAGCTCACCACCGATTGCCAACAGGGGGCAAGAGACCCAGTACTTC.

The gene calls are TRBV7-9 and TRBJ1-3, with unresolved D. The germline CDR1 and CDR2 sequences are SEHNR and FQNEAQ (reference sequence). CDR3 size: 16 residues. V lost 0 bases and J lost 1, with 10 bases in between. CDR3 sequence: CASSLARRASGNTIYF. The CDR3 bases are TGTGCCAGCAGCTTAGCGCGGAGGGCTTCTGGAAACACCATATATTTT.

The chain is built from TRBV6-6 and TRBJ1-4; the D is unclear. CDR1 is MNHNY and CDR2 is SVGAGI in the germline V gene (reference sequence). Trimming removed 7 bases at V and 0 bases at J, with 12 bases between. The CDR3 contains 15 residues. The CDR3 loop is CASIPDGTTNEKLFF. In DNA form, the CDR3 reads TGTGCCAGCATTCCGGACGGGACAACTAATGAAAAACTGTTTTTT.

V gene TRBV11-2 combines with J gene TRBJ1-2, with D uncertain. The CDR3 is 14 amino acids. Germline loops: CDR1 SGHAT, CDR2 FQNNGV. With 9 bases removed from V and 0 bases from J, the gap between germline ends came to 14 bases. CDR3 protein: CASLGPGTNYGYTF. Written as DNA, the CDR3 is TGTGCCAGTCTGGGTCCCGGTACTAACTATGGCTACACCTTC. The full variable domain, completed using reference TRBV11-2 and TRBJ1-2, is EAGVAQSPRYKIIEKRQSVAFWCNPISGHATLYWYQQILGQGPKLLIQFQNNGVVDDSQLPKDRFSAERLKGVDSTLKIQPAKLEDSAVYLCASLGPGTNYGYTFGSGTRLTVV.